This T cell receptor beta chain was identified in a study of spatial heterogeneity in lung cancer. Whole-study results and caveats: In blood, ubiquitous expanded tumor TCRs appeared more at resection than follow-up.

A word on this clonotype: Its cognate antigen is unknown.

The V gene lost 7 bases and the J gene lost 1 base, with 14 bases spanning the gap. The CDR3 covers 13 residues. The germline CDR1 and CDR2 sequences are SQVTM and ANQGSEA. TCR cDNA molecules were tagged individually, and each one carried a unique molecular identifier. TCRdb re-called the 5' RACE reads through MiXCR, storing one row per CDR3 protein. The table shows around 12,000 distinct CDR3 sequences, with approximately 15% occurring only once. The time point is: sample taken at primary tumor resection. Whole RNA, which was extracted from tumor, nontumor lung tissue or frozen PBMC, was sequenced without any cell sorting. Samples came from roughly 70 TRACERx patients with untreated early-stage lung cancer.

This chain uses TRBV29-1 with TRBJ2-7, with D tentatively TRBD1 or TRBD2 (6 bases each). Material: PBMCs, obtained at surgery. The receptor's source is a male donor with early-stage non-small cell lung cancer. CDR3 protein: CSGTWGASYEQYF. The CDR3 coding sequence is TGCAGCGGGACATGGGGGGCTTCCTACGAGCAGTACTTC.